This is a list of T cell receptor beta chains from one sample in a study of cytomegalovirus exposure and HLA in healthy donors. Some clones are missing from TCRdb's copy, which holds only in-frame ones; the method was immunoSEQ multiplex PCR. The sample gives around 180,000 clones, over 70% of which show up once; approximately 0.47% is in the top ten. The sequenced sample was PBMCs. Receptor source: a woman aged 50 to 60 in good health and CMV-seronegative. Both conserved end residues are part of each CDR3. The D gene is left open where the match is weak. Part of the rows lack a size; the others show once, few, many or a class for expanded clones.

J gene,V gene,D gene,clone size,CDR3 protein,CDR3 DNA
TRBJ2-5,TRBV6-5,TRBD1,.,CASSSSGTGQETQYF,TGTGCCAGCAGTTCGTCCGGGACAGGTCAAGAGACCCAGTACTTC
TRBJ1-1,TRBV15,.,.,CATSRVGGGTEAFF,TGTGCCACCAGCAGGGTTGGGGGGGGGACTGAAGCTTTCTTT
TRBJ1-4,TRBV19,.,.,CASSRQANEKLFF,TGTGCCAGTTCCCGACAGGCTAATGAAAAACTGTTTTTT
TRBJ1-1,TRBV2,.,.,CASRGGGGALNTEAFF,TGTGCCAGCAGGGGAGGCGGGGGGGCCCTGAACACTGAAGCTTTCTTT
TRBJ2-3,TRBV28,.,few,CASSPGTADTQYF,TGTGCCAGCAGTCCGGGGACTGCTGATACGCAGTATTTT
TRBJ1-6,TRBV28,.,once,CASSSTGENSPLHF,TGTGCCAGCAGTTCAACGGGGGAAAATTCACCCCTCCACTTT
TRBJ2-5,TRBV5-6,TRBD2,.,CASSLVPSGRTGEETQYF,TGTGCCAGCAGCTTGGTTCCTAGCGGGAGGACCGGGGAAGAGACCCAGTACTTC
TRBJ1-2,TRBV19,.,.,CASSITLGGSTNYGYTF,TGTGCCAGTAGTATCACATTGGGGGGGTCGACTAACTATGGCTACACCTTC
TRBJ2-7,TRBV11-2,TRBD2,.,CASSFTLAGPTDRNEQYF,TGTGCCAGCAGCTTTACACTAGCGGGACCGACTGACAGGAACGAGCAGTACTTC
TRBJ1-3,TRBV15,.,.,CATSLGNTIYF,TGTGCCACCAGCCTTGGAAACACCATATATTTT
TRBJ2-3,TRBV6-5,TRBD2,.,CASRKAGSTDTQYF,TGTGCCAGCAGAAAAGCGGGGAGCACAGATACGCAGTATTTT
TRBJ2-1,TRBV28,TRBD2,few,CASSGGGVTSYNEQFF,TGTGCCAGCAGTGGGGGGGGAGTCACCTCCTACAATGAGCAGTTCTTC
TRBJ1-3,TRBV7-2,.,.,CASSSSIQAGNTIYF,TGTGCCAGCAGCTCGTCCATACAGGCTGGAAACACCATATATTTT
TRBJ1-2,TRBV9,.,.,CASTPTDRYHGYTF,TGTGCCAGCACTCCTACTGACAGGTATCATGGCTACACCTTC
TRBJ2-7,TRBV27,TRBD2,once,CASSLGAGAIEQYF,TGTGCCAGCAGTCTAGGCGCGGGAGCTATCGAGCAGTACTTC
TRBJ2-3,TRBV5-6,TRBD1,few,CASSATGGFSTDTQYF,TGTGCCAGCAGCGCGACAGGGGGCTTTAGCACAGATACGCAGTATTTT
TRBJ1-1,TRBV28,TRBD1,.,CASSLWMTGGSAFF,TGTGCCAGCAGTTTATGGATGACAGGGGGGTCAGCTTTCTTT
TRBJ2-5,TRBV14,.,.,CASSQRGWETQYF,TGTGCCAGCAGCCAACGGGGTTGGGAGACCCAGTACTTC
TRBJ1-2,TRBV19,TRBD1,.,CASSILRDRHRNYGYTF,TGTGCCAGTAGTATACTCCGGGACAGACACCGAAACTATGGCTACACCTTC
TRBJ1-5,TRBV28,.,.,CASSLWSQGISQPQHF,TGTGCCAGCAGTTTATGGAGCCAGGGGATTAGTCAGCCCCAGCATTTT
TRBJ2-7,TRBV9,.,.,CASSVVGDPYEQYF,TGTGCCAGCAGCGTAGTAGGGGATCCCTACGAGCAGTACTTC
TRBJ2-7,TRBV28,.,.,CASSLRLGAGSLYEQYF,TGTGCCAGCAGTTTAAGGTTAGGCGCGGGAAGTCTCTACGAGCAGTACTTC
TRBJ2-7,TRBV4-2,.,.,CASSQDLVRNSYEQYF,TGTGCCAGCAGCCAAGATTTAGTCCGTAACTCCTACGAGCAGTACTTC
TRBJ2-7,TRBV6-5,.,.,CASSPTGHRTYEQYF,TGTGCCAGCAGTCCTACGGGACACCGAACCTACGAGCAGTACTTC
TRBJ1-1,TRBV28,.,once,CASSLPSGGDTEAFF,TGTGCCAGCAGCCTCCCCTCGGGGGGTGATACTGAAGCTTTCTTT
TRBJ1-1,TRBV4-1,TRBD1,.,CASSRGQGANTEAFF,TGCGCCAGCAGCCGCGGACAGGGGGCAAACACTGAAGCTTTCTTT
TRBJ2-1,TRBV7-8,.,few,CASRRNLSYNEQFF,TGTGCCAGCAGGCGGAACCTCTCCTACAATGAGCAGTTCTTC
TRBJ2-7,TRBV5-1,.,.,CASSTTTSSYEQYF,TGCGCCAGCAGCACGACGACTAGCTCCTACGAGCAGTACTTC
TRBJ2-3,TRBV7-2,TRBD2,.,CASSLASGGDRTDTQYF,TGTGCCAGCAGCTTAGCAAGCGGGGGGGATCGGACAGATACGCAGTATTTT
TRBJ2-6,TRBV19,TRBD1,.,CATSDRGGFGANVLTF,TGTGCCACCTCGGACAGGGGTGGGTTTGGGGCCAACGTCCTGACTTTC
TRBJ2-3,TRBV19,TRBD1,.,CASSIDTGGTQYF,TGTGCCAGTAGTATAGACACAGGGGGTACGCAGTATTTT
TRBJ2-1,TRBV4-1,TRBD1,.,CASSQARDRGVKLWYNEQFF,TGCGCCAGCAGCCAAGCGCGGGACAGGGGGGTCAAGTTATGGTACAATGAGCAGTTCTTC
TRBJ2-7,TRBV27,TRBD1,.,CASSLTPGQGEHEQYF,TGTGCCAGCAGCCTTACCCCGGGACAGGGGGAGCACGAGCAGTACTTC
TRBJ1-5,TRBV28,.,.,CASSLRGQPQHF,TGTGCCAGCAGTCTCAGGGGTCAGCCCCAGCATTTT
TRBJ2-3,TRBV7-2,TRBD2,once,CASSREAGAARDTQYF,TGTGCCAGCAGCCGGGAAGCGGGGGCCGCGCGGGATACGCAGTATTTT
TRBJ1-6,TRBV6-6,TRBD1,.,CASSYSMAGGNSPLHF,TGTGCCAGCAGTTACTCGATGGCAGGGGGGAATTCACCCCTCCACTTT
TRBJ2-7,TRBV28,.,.,CASSTPQGQDYEQYF,TGTGCCAGCAGTACTCCACAGGGTCAAGACTACGAGCAGTACTTC
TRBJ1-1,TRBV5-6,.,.,CASSLAGVTAAFF,TGTGCCAGCAGCTTGGCCGGCGTCACAGCAGCTTTCTTT
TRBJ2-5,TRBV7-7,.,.,CASSLLDRDTQETQYF,TGTGCTAGCAGCTTATTGGACCGGGACACCCAAGAGACCCAGTACTTC
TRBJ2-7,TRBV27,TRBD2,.,CASRLKGTSGSWSYEQYF,TGTGCCAGCAGATTAAAAGGGACTAGCGGGAGTTGGTCCTACGAGCAGTACTTC
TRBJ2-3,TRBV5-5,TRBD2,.,CATGGTFGDTQYF,TGTGCCACCGGGGGGACTTTTGGAGATACGCAGTATTTT
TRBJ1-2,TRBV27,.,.,CASRSGGYGYTF,TGTGCCAGCAGGTCCGGGGGCTATGGCTACACCTTC
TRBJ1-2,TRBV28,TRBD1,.,CASSLAGQETWGYGYTF,TGTGCCAGCAGTTTGGCGGGACAGGAGACATGGGGTTATGGCTACACCTTC
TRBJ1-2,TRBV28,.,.,CASSPTRGGGYTF,TGTGCCAGCAGCCCAACGAGGGGGGGTGGCTACACCTTC
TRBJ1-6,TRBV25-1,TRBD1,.,CASSERTGRNSPLHF,TGTGCCAGCAGTGAACGGACAGGTCGGAATTCACCCCTCCACTTT
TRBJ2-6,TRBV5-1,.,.,CASSLAVSSGANVLTF,TGCGCCAGCAGCTTGGCCGTCAGCTCTGGGGCCAACGTCCTGACTTTC
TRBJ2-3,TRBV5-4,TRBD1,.,CASSDRARTDTQYF,TGTGCCAGCAGCGACAGGGCTCGCACAGATACGCAGTATTTT
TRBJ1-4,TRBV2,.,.,CASRGGGFEKLFF,TGTGCCAGCAGAGGCGGGGGTTTCGAAAAACTGTTTTTT
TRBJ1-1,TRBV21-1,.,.,CASLRDSLYTEAFF,TGTGCCAGTTTACGGGACAGTTTATACACTGAAGCTTTCTTT
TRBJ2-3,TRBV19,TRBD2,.,CASSIGLAGASVTDTQYF,TGTGCCAGTAGTATTGGGCTAGCGGGGGCCAGCGTGACAGATACGCAGTATTTT
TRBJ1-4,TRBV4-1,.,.,CASSQGAPTGYNEKLFF,TGCGCCAGCAGCCAAGGAGCCCCTACAGGGTACAATGAAAAACTGTTTTTT
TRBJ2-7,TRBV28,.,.,CASSFTQGRYDEQYF,TGTGCCAGCAGTTTCACGCAGGGGCGATACGACGAGCAGTACTTC
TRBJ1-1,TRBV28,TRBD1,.,CASKSTTGSLYTEAFF,TGTGCCAGCAAATCAACGACAGGGTCATTATACACTGAAGCTTTCTTT